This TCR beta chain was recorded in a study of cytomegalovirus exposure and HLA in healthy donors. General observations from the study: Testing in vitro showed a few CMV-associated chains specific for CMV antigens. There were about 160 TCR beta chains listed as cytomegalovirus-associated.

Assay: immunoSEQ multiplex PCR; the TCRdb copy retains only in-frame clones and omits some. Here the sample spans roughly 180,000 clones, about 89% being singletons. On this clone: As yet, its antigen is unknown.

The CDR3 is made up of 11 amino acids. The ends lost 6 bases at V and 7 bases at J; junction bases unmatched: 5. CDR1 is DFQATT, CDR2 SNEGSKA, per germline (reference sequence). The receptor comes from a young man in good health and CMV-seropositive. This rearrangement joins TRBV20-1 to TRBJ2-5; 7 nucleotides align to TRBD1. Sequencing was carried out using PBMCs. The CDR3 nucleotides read TGCAGTGCAATCCCAGGGGGGACCCAGTACTTC. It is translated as CSAIPGGTQYF.